The rows below give T cell receptor beta chains drawn from one sample of a study of T cell repertoires in cytomegalovirus infection. Each CDR3 protein gets one entry after TCRdb re-called the reads with MiXCR. The repertoire includes approximately 140,000 distinct CDR3 sequences, about 6.3% of them detected once, and around 17% sits in the top ten. The sequencing sample was made of PBMCs. The source of these receptors is a human donor in good health (CMV status not recorded). Some clones in this sample may be carry-over from other donors' samples. Each CDR3 is given without its conserved first and last residue. Clone size appears in some rows only: once, few, many, or a class for an expanded clone.

j_call	v_call	clone_size	cdr3_aa
TRBJ2-5	TRBV29-1	-	SVVGQETQY
TRBJ1-1	TRBV7-2	many	ASSPRQVMNTEAF
TRBJ1-4	TRBV7-2	many	ASSPGRINEKLF
TRBJ1-1	TRBV7-2	many	ASRNPDTEAF
TRBJ2-3	TRBV15	many	ATTPPLADTQY
TRBJ2-7	TRBV10-3	-	AINRDFAYEQY
TRBJ1-6	TRBV28	many	ASSFGGGINSPLH
TRBJ1-5	TRBV28	many	ASRRPGHTYQPQH
TRBJ2-1	TRBV6-2/TRBV6-3	many	ASSPRFFSGGVHNEQF
TRBJ1-2	TRBV6-2/TRBV6-3	many	ASSYSQGSGYT
TRBJ2-2	TRBV19	many	ASRAGQVNTGELF
TRBJ2-7	TRBV28	many	ASSLYVGAVSYEQY
TRBJ1-2	TRBV29-1	-	SVGPGTYGYT
TRBJ1-4	TRBV20-1	-	SARDRGPKLF
TRBJ2-5	TRBV7-9	many	ASSLGQGLVVGETQY
TRBJ1-5	TRBV6-6	many	ASSYSRGDGQPQH
TRBJ2-6	TRBV7-3	-	ASGLGTGMGANVLT
TRBJ2-3	TRBV20-1	few	SARGHGSTDTQY
TRBJ2-5	TRBV5-1	many	ASSTWTQETQY
TRBJ2-3	TRBV6-2/TRBV6-3	many	ASSYPQGQGTDTQY
TRBJ2-5	TRBV28	many	ASSLFGSRQETQY
TRBJ1-3	TRBV28	many	ASRSDSSGNTIY
TRBJ1-5	TRBV29-1	few	SVSMGDLQPQH
TRBJ1-1	TRBV28	-	ASSLLRGGGVQSEAF
TRBJ2-5	TRBV7-2	many	ASSLEARWGVGETQY
TRBJ1-4	TRBV12-3/TRBV12-4	many	ASSFRDRGEEKLF
TRBJ1-2	TRBV19	many	ASSAPGTTQGYT
TRBJ1-2	TRBV7-2	-	ASETTGFYGYT
TRBJ2-3	TRBV13	many	ASSLPDIGGQGTGTDTQY
TRBJ1-6	TRBV7-2	many	ASSLVPNSPLH
TRBJ2-4	TRBV19	many	ASSSWTSGNKNIQY
TRBJ2-1	TRBV29-1	few	SVEGGAPYEQF
TRBJ2-1	TRBV28	-	ASSLLGVSYNEQF
TRBJ1-2	TRBV2	many	ASSPQRNYGYT
TRBJ1-1	TRBV5-1	many	ASSGGDTEAF
TRBJ2-7	TRBV4-2	many	ASSQPDRGLAYEQY
TRBJ2-7	TRBV7-2	many	ASSSGGGNRNPYEQY
TRBJ1-1	TRBV14	-	ASSRVGGGDTEAF
TRBJ2-7	TRBV12-3/TRBV12-4	many	ASSSASGGGSYEQY
TRBJ1-6	TRBV20-1	-	SARLRGPNYNSPLH
TRBJ2-5	TRBV29-1	many	SVGRDETQY
TRBJ1-2	TRBV9	few	ASPPGWAVAPLLYGYT
TRBJ2-3	TRBV7-9	once	ASSTFRASKGDTQY
TRBJ2-7	TRBV5-1	many	ASSLKGASYEQY
TRBJ2-2	TRBV12-3/TRBV12-4	few	ASSWTGGSAGELF
TRBJ2-2	TRBV7-2	many	ASSLASWTTNTGELF
TRBJ1-5	TRBV12-3/TRBV12-4	many	ASSKQGRVQPQH
TRBJ1-6	TRBV7-3	many	ASSLRGRQDSPLH
TRBJ2-7	TRBV7-7	many	ASSLESGGEQY
TRBJ2-1	TRBV20-1	-	SATPVFYNEQF
TRBJ2-5	TRBV24-1	-	ATSRQGVKTQY
TRBJ2-1	TRBV7-2	many	ASSPRSSSEQF
TRBJ2-3	TRBV29-1	many	SVDNRGTQY